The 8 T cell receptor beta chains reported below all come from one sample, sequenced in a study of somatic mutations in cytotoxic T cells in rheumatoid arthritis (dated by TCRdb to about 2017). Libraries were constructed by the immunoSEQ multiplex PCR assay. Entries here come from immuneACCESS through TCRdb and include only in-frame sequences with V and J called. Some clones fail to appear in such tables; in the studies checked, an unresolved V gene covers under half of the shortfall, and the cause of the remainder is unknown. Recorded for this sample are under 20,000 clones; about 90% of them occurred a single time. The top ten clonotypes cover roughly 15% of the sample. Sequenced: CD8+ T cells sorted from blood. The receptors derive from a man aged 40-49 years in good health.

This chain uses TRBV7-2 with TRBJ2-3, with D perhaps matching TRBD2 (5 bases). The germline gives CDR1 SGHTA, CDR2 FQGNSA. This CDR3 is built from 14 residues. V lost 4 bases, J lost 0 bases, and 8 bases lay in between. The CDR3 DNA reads TGTGCCAGCAGCTCCAAGCGGAGCACAGATACGCAGTATTTT. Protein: CASSSKRSTDTQYF. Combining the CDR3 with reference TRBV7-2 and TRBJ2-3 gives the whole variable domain GAGVSQSPSNKVTEKGKDVELRCDPISGHTALYWYRQSLGQGLEFLIYFQGNSAPDKSGLPSDRFSAERTGGSVSTLTIQRTQQEDSAVYLCASSSKRSTDTQYFGPGTRLTVL.

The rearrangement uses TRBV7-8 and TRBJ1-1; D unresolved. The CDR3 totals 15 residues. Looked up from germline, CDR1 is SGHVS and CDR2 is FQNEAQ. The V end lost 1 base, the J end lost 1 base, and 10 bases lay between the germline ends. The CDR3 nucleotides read TGTGCCAGCAGCTTAGGAGTGGGCCGGAACACTGAAGCTTTCTTT. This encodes CASSLGVGRNTEAFF.

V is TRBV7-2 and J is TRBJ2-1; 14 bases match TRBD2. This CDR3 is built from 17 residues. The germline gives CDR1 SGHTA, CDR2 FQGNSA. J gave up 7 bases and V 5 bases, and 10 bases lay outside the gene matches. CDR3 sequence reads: CASSLATSGRARNEQFF. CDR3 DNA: TGTGCCAGCAGCCTCGCGACTAGCGGGAGGGCGAGGAATGAGCAGTTCTTC.

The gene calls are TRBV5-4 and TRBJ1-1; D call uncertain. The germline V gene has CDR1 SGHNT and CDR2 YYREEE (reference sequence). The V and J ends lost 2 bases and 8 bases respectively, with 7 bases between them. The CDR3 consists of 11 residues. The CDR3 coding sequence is TGTGCCAGCAGCTTCGGCAAGGAAGCTTTCTTT. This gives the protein CASSFGKEAFF.

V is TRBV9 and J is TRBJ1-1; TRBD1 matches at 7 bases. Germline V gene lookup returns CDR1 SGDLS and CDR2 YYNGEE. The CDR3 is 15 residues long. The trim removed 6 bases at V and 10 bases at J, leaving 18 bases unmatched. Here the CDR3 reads CASTPTGKALLGAFF. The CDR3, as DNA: TGTGCCAGCACTCCGACAGGGAAGGCACTTTTGGGAGCTTTCTTT. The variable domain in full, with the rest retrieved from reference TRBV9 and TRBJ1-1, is DSGVTQTPKHLITATGQRVTLRCSPRSGDLSVYWYQQSLDQGLQFLIQYYNGEERAKGNILERFSAQQFPDLHSELNLSSLELGDSALYFCASTPTGKALLGAFFGQGTRLTVV.

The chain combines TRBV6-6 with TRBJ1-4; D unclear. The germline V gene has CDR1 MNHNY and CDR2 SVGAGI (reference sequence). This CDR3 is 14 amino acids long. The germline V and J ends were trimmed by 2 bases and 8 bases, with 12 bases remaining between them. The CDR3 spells CASSYTAGAEKLFF. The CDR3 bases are TGTGCCAGCAGTTACACGGCAGGCGCCGAAAAACTGTTTTTT.

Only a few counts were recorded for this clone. The CDR3 protein is CSVSTGTPNYGYTF. The DNA for the CDR3 is TGCAGCGTTAGTACCGGGACACCGAACTATGGCTACACCTTC. The chain couples TRBV29-1 to TRBJ1-2, with a possible D match to TRBD1 (6 bases). CDR1 SQVTM and CDR2 ANQGSEA come from the germline V gene. This CDR3 is built from 14 residues. V lost 5 bases, J lost 2 bases, and 15 bases lay in between.

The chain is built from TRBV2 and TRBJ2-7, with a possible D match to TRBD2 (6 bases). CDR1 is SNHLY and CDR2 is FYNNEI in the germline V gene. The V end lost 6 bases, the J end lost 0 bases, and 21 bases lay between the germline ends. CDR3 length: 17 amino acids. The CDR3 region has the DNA TGTGCCAGCAGGGAGGGGCAGTCACCCTACATCTCCTACGAGCAGTACTTC. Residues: CASREGQSPYISYEQYF.